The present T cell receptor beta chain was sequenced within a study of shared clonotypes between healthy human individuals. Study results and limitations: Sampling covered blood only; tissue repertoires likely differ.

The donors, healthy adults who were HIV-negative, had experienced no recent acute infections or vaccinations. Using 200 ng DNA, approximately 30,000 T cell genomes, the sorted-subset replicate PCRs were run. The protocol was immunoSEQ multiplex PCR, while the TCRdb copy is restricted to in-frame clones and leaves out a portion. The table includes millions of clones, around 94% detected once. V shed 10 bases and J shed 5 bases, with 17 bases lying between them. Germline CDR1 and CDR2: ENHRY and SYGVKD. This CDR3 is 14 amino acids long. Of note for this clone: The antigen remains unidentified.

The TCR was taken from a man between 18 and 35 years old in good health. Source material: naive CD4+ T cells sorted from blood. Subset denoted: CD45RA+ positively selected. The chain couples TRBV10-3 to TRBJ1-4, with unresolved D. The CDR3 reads CATTPTGLNEKLFF. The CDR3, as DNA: TGTGCCACCACCCCCACCGGACTAAATGAAAAACTGTTTTTT.